The rows below give T cell receptor beta chains drawn from one sample of a study of immune characteristics of hereditary and idiopathic chronic pancreatitis. TCRdb's copy holds only in-frame clones and misses some; the assay was immunoSEQ multiplex PCR. The sample comprises about 15,000 clones, roughly 80% of which are singletons, and 14% rests with the top ten. The sequenced sample was pancreas tissue with hereditary chronic pancreatitis. Receptor source: a human donor with chronic pancreatitis. Each CDR3 is given with its conserved first and last residue. A D gene is named only where the DNA matches it firmly. The size of a clone is reported for some rows only, either as once, few or many, or as a class for expanded clones.

cdr3_nt: TGTGCCAGCTCCCTGGGACAGGGGACGGGGCAGCCCCAGCATTTT; cdr3_aa: CASSLGQGTGQPQHF; j_call: TRBJ1-5; clone_size: few; v_call: TRBV18; d_call: TRBD1
cdr3_nt: TGTGCCAGCAGGGGGGGACAGGGGGAAACCGGGGAGCTGTTTTTT; cdr3_aa: CASRGGQGETGELFF; j_call: TRBJ2-2; clone_size: .; v_call: TRBV27; d_call: TRBD1
cdr3_nt: TGTGCCAGCAGCCGCAGGGTGGGGAACACTGAAGCTTTCTTT; cdr3_aa: CASSRRVGNTEAFF; j_call: TRBJ1-1; clone_size: .; v_call: TRBV6-5; d_call: .
cdr3_nt: TGTGCCAGCAGTCGGCAGAATCAGCCCCAGCATTTT; cdr3_aa: CASSRQNQPQHF; j_call: TRBJ1-5; clone_size: .; v_call: TRBV14; d_call: .
cdr3_nt: TGTGCCAGCAGTCAACAGGGAAACACTGAAGCTTTCTTT; cdr3_aa: CASSQQGNTEAFF; j_call: TRBJ1-1; clone_size: .; v_call: TRBV6-5; d_call: .
cdr3_nt: TGTGCCAGCAGTAATACAGGGGTCAATGAGCAGTTCTTC; cdr3_aa: CASSNTGVNEQFF; j_call: TRBJ2-1; clone_size: .; v_call: TRBV2; d_call: TRBD1
cdr3_nt: TGCAGTGCTCCCTACGGGAGAAAGCAGTTCTTC; cdr3_aa: CSAPYGRKQFF; j_call: TRBJ2-1; clone_size: .; v_call: TRBV20-1; d_call: .
cdr3_nt: TGTGCCAGCAGTACCAACTCTGGAAACACCATATATTTT; cdr3_aa: CASSTNSGNTIYF; j_call: TRBJ1-3; clone_size: .; v_call: TRBV28; d_call: .
cdr3_nt: TGTGCCAGCAGCTTAGACAGGGGCTCCTACAATGAGCAGTTCTTC; cdr3_aa: CASSLDRGSYNEQFF; j_call: TRBJ2-1; clone_size: .; v_call: TRBV7-3; d_call: TRBD1
cdr3_nt: TGTGCCAGCGCGGACAGGGGGCGGTACGAGCAGTACTTC; cdr3_aa: CASADRGRYEQYF; j_call: TRBJ2-7; clone_size: .; v_call: TRBV28; d_call: TRBD1
cdr3_nt: TGTGCCAGTAGTATAAGGGGATATGGCTACACCTTC; cdr3_aa: CASSIRGYGYTF; j_call: TRBJ1-2; clone_size: once; v_call: TRBV19; d_call: .
cdr3_nt: TGTGCCAGCAGTTCGGGACGCCTCTCTGGGGCCAACGTCCTGACTTTC; cdr3_aa: CASSSGRLSGANVLTF; j_call: TRBJ2-6; clone_size: few; v_call: TRBV27; d_call: .
cdr3_nt: TGTGCCAGCAGTTACTCTTCGGGGAATTATTCACCCCTCCACTTT; cdr3_aa: CASSYSSGNYSPLHF; j_call: TRBJ1-6; clone_size: .; v_call: TRBV6-5; d_call: .
cdr3_nt: TGTGCCAGCAGCCGGGACTGGGGCGAGCAGTACTTC; cdr3_aa: CASSRDWGEQYF; j_call: TRBJ2-7; clone_size: large; v_call: TRBV7-6; d_call: .
cdr3_nt: TGTGCCAGCAGCTTAACTCTCTCGGGACTAGCGGGATACAATGAGCAGTTCTTC; cdr3_aa: CASSLTLSGLAGYNEQFF; j_call: TRBJ2-1; clone_size: few; v_call: TRBV5-6; d_call: TRBD2
cdr3_nt: TGTGCCACCAGCGGGGGGGCGGGAGACTACAATGAGCAGTTCTTC; cdr3_aa: CATSGGAGDYNEQFF; j_call: TRBJ2-1; clone_size: .; v_call: TRBV15; d_call: .
cdr3_nt: TGTGCCAGCAGCCGCCGGCTGGGCCAGCCCCAGCATTTT; cdr3_aa: CASSRRLGQPQHF; j_call: TRBJ1-5; clone_size: .; v_call: TRBV7-9; d_call: .
cdr3_nt: TGTGCCACCAAGGCTAGCGGGAGTGCAGATACGCAGTATTTT; cdr3_aa: CATKASGSADTQYF; j_call: TRBJ2-3; clone_size: .; v_call: TRBV6-5; d_call: TRBD2
cdr3_nt: TGTGCCAGCAGCTTATTCCCAGGCCACCAAGAGACCCAGTACTTC; cdr3_aa: CASSLFPGHQETQYF; j_call: TRBJ2-5; clone_size: .; v_call: TRBV5-6; d_call: .
cdr3_nt: TGTGCCAGCTCATCCGGGACAGGGAGTTTCTACGAGCAGTACTTC; cdr3_aa: CASSSGTGSFYEQYF; j_call: TRBJ2-7; clone_size: .; v_call: TRBV18; d_call: TRBD1
cdr3_nt: TGTGCCAGCAGCCAAGGCAGCTTTAATCAGCCCCAGCATTTT; cdr3_aa: CASSQGSFNQPQHF; j_call: TRBJ1-5; clone_size: .; v_call: TRBV3-1/TRBV3-2; d_call: .
cdr3_nt: TGTGCCAGCAGCTCCCGGACTGATCAGCCCCAGCATTTT; cdr3_aa: CASSSRTDQPQHF; j_call: TRBJ1-5; clone_size: .; v_call: TRBV7-2; d_call: .